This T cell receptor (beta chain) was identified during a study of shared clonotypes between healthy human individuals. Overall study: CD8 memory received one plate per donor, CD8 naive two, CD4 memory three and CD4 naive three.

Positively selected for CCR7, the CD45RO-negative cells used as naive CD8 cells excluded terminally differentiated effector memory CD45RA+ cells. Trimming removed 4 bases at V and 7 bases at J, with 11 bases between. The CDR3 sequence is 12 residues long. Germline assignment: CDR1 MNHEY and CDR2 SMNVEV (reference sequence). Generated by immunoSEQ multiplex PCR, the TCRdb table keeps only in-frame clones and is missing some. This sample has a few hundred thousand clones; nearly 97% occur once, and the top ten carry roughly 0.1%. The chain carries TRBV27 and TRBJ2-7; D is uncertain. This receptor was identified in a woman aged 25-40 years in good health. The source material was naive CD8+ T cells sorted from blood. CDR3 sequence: CASSSVSREQYF. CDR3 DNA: TGTGCCAGCAGTTCGGTCTCGCGAGAGCAGTACTTC.